Listed here are 8 T cell receptor beta chains from one sample, sequenced in a study of CD8 T cells in ankylosing spondylitis. General study results and limits: It appeared that ankylosing spondylitis blood was characterized by a TCR beta motif of fewer than ten highly homologous variants.

No antigen has been assigned to these receptors. TCRdb redid the calling of the 5' RACE reads with MiXCR, one entry per CDR3 protein. The data hold 650,000 to 800,000 distinct CDR3 sequences, with under 20% observed a single time. The sample consisted of blood, either unsorted or a sorted T cell fraction (not recorded which). The origin of the receptors is a male donor with ankylosing spondylitis.

The chain uses TRBV12-3 or TRBV12-4 and TRBJ2-1, with 10 nucleotides matching TRBD2. CDR3 length equals 13 residues. The J segment lost 12 bases and the V segment lost 7 bases, leaving 9 bases of the junction unmatched. This CDR3 is CASNPLAGALQFF. DNA of the CDR3: TGTGCCAGCAATCCCCTAGCGGGAGCGTTGCAGTTCTTC.

V is TRBV29-1 and J is TRBJ2-7; D gene ambiguous. CDR1 SQVTM and CDR2 ANQGSEA come from the germline V gene. Trimming took 1 base from V and 0 from J, leaving 7 bases between them. The CDR3 totals 13 residues. The CDR3 protein is CSVEAVNSYEQYF. Written as DNA, the CDR3 is TGCAGCGTTGAAGCAGTAAACTCCTACGAGCAGTACTTC.

This clonotype came up a few times. The chain joins TRBV7-2 to TRBJ2-3; TRBD2 aligns across 9 bases. Germline CDR1 SGHTA, CDR2 FQGNSA. After removal of 7 bases from V and 7 bases from J, the junction contained 9 bases not matched to a gene. There are 14 residues in the CDR3. CDR3: CASTEGSGSNTQYF. The CDR3 DNA follows: TGTGCCAGCACCGAAGGTAGCGGGAGTAATACGCAGTATTTT.

The chain employs TRBV5-1 and TRBJ2-1; weak D call: TRBD2 (6 bases). The germline gives CDR1 SGHRS, CDR2 YFSETQ. There are 15 residues in the CDR3. The germline V and J ends were trimmed by 0 bases and 6 bases, with 13 bases remaining between them. The CDR3, as DNA: TGCGCCAGCAGCTTGGGGGCGGGAATTACCAATGAGCAGTTCTTC. Translation gives CASSLGAGITNEQFF.

This clonotype has a count of ten or more. This chain uses TRBV12-3 or TRBV12-4 with TRBJ2-1; TRBD1 might be the D (6 bases). Trimming left V 1 base short and J 8 bases short, with 15 bases between. This CDR3 is built from 15 residues. The CDR3 loop reads CASSLGGRGGHEQFF. For the CDR3, the DNA is TGTGCCAGCAGTTTAGGGGGGAGAGGGGGTCATGAGCAGTTCTTC.

This clonotype was counted between two and nine times. The genes are TRBV14 and TRBJ2-1; no firm D call. The germline CDR1 and CDR2 sequences are SGHDN and FVKESK. There are 14 residues in the CDR3. V shed 0 bases and J shed 3 bases, with 6 bases lying between them. The CDR3 loop reads CASSQDVLYNEQFF. CDR3 bases: TGTGCCAGCAGCCAAGACGTCCTCTACAATGAGCAGTTCTTC.

This chain connects TRBV20-1 to TRBJ2-7, with 7 bases that match TRBD2. The length of the CDR3 is 13 residues. The J segment lost 5 bases and the V segment lost 4 bases, leaving 8 bases of the junction unmatched. Germline V lookup: CDR1 DFQATT, CDR2 SNEGSKA (reference sequence). CDR3 sequence reads: CSANRDYDHEQYF. In DNA form, the CDR3 reads TGCAGTGCTAACCGGGACTATGATCACGAGCAGTACTTC.

Worth noting for this clonotype: A clone one base away is much larger, so this may be a read error. The rearrangement joins TRBV7-6 to TRBJ2-3; no firm D call. V was cut by 1 base and J by 2 bases, with 7 bases left in between. Germline V lookup: CDR1 SGHVS, CDR2 FNYEAQ. This CDR3 has 14 residues. CDR3 region: CASSLEANTDTQYF. The CDR3 DNA is TGTGCCAGCAGCTTAGAGGCCAACACAGATACGCAGTATTTT. Combining the CDR3 with reference TRBV7-6 and TRBJ2-3 gives the whole variable domain GAGVSQSPRYKVTKRGQDVALRCDPISGHVSLYWYRQALGQGPEFLTYFNYEAQQDKSGLPNDRFSAERPEGSISTLTIQRTEQRDSAMYRCASSLEANTDTQYFGPGTRLTVL.